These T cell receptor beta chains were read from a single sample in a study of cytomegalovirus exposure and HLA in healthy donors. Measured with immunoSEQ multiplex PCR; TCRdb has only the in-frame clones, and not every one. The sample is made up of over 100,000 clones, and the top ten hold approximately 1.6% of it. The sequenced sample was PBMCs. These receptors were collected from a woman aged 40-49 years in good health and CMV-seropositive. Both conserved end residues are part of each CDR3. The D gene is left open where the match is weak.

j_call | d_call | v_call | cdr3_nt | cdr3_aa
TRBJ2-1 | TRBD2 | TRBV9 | TGTGCCAGCAGCGTAGCGGGACTAGCGGGAGCGGGGGATAGTGAGCAGTTCTTC | CASSVAGLAGAGDSEQFF
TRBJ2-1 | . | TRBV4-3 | TGCGCCAGCAGCCAGATGACAGGAATCAATGAGCAGTTCTTC | CASSQMTGINEQFF
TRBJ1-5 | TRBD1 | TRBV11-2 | TGTGCCAGCAGCCCCTCCGGGGACAGGGTGCAGCCCCAGCATTTT | CASSPSGDRVQPQHF
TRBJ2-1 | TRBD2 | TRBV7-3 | TGTGCCAGCAGCACGGGACTAGCGGGAGTGGTTGAGCAGTTCTTC | CASSTGLAGVVEQFF
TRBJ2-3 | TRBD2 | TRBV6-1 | TGTGCCAGCAGTGACAAGGGACTAGCCGGCACAGATACGCAGTATTTT | CASSDKGLAGTDTQYF
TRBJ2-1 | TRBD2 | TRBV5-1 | TGCGCCAGCAGCGAGGACGTAGCGGGCGCTGATCGTGAGCAGTTCTTC | CASSEDVAGADREQFF
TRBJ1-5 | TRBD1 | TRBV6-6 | TGTGCCAGCAGTTACTCGAGGGGACAGGGGGCTAAGCCCCAGCATTTT | CASSYSRGQGAKPQHF
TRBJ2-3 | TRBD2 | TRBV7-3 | TGTGCCAGCAGCTTAACTGAGGGAGGGGGCACAGATACGCAGTATTTT | CASSLTEGGGTDTQYF
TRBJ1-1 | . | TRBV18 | TGTGCCAGCTCCCAGGAGGGGCGGGACACTGAAGCTTTCTTT | CASSQEGRDTEAFF
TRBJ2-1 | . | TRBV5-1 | TGCGCCAGCAGGGATGCCCGGACAGAAGGGTTGAGCAATGAGCAGTTCTTC | CASRDARTEGLSNEQFF
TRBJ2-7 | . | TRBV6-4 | TGTGCCAGCAGTGACGACAGGACAGTCTACGAGCAGTACTTC | CASSDDRTVYEQYF
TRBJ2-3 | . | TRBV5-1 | TGCGCCAGCAGCTTGACGGGGGGCGCAGATACGCAGTATTTT | CASSLTGGADTQYF
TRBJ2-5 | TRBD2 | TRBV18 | TGTGCCAGCTCACCGCGGAGCGGGAGTGAGACCCAGTACTTC | CASSPRSGSETQYF
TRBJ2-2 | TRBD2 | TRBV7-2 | TGTGCCAGCAGCCGATTTCCGGCTAGCGGACCGAACACCGGGGAGCTGTTTTTT | CASSRFPASGPNTGELFF
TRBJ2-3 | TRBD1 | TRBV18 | TGTGCCAGCTCACCACAGGGGGCTAGCACAGATACGCAGTATTTT | CASSPQGASTDTQYF
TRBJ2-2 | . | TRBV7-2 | TGTGCCAGCAGCTTTGGTAGCCGCGGGGAGCTGTTTTTT | CASSFGSRGELFF
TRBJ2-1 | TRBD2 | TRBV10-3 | TGTGCCATCAGTGAGTCGAATGGCGGGAGGGGGTACAATGAGCAGTTCTTC | CAISESNGGRGYNEQFF
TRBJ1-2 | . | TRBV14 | TGTGCCAGCAGCCGACTATCTCGGGAGGCGGAAAATGGCTACACCTTC | CASSRLSREAENGYTF
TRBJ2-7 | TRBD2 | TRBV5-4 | TGTGCCAGCAGGTTAGCGGGAGGTTCAAACGAGCAGTACTTC | CASRLAGGSNEQYF
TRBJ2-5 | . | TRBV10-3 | TGTGCCATCAGTGGCCCTACTAGAGAGACCCAGTACTTC | CAISGPTRETQYF
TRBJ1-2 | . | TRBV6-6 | TGTGCCAGCAGTTACAGAAGAAGGGGCAACTATGGCTACACCTTC | CASSYRRRGNYGYTF
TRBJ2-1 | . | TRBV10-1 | TGCGCCAGCAACAAAAGGCGGGGTTACAATGAGCAGTTCTTC | CASNKRRGYNEQFF
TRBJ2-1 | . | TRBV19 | TGTGCCAGTAGTACCCGAGGGGGTTGGCGCAATGAGCAGTTCTTC | CASSTRGGWRNEQFF
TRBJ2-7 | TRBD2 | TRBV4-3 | TGCGCCAGCAGCCAAGACGGGACTACCTGGGGAGAGCAGTACTTC | CASSQDGTTWGEQYF
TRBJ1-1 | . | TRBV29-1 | TGCAGCGTTGATACGCGGGGGCGGGGGTACACTGAAGCTTTCTTT | CSVDTRGRGYTEAFF
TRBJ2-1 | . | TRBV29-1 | TGCAGCGTTGAGGTCCCCGAGGGCAATGAGCAGTTCTTC | CSVEVPEGNEQFF
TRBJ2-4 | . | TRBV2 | TGTGCCAGCGGTGCGGAGGTCCCAGGGGCTAAAAACATTCAGTACTTC | CASGAEVPGAKNIQYF
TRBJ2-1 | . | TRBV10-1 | TGCGCCAGCAGTGATAGAGGCGGTGGGGCTAATGAGCAGTTCTTC | CASSDRGGGANEQFF
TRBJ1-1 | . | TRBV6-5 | TGTGCCAGCAGTTACCGCGGGGGGGCTGAAGCTTTCTTT | CASSYRGGAEAFF
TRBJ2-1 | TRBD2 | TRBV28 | TGTGCCAGCAGTTTCCCAGCGGGGAGCTCCTACAATGAGCAGTTCTTC | CASSFPAGSSYNEQFF
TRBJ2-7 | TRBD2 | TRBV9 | TGTGCCAGCGCCGACGGGGGAGCGGGAGACTACGAGCAGTACTTC | CASADGGAGDYEQYF
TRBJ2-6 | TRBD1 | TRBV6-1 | TGTGCCAGCCGCGGGACAGGGTATGGGGCCAACGTCCTGACTTTC | CASRGTGYGANVLTF
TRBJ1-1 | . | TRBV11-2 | TGTGCCAGCAGCTTAGAAGGGGGATTGCTGAACACTGAAGCTTTCTTT | CASSLEGGLLNTEAFF
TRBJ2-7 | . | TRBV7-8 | TGTGCCAGCAGCCTGGACACAGCCTACGAGCAGTACTTC | CASSLDTAYEQYF
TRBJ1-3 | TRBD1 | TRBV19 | TGTGCCAGTAGTATGCCGACAGGGAACGGAAACACCATATATTTT | CASSMPTGNGNTIYF
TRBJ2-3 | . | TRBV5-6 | TGTGCCAGCAGCTTGGGACCCAGGGGTACAGATACGCAGTATTTT | CASSLGPRGTDTQYF
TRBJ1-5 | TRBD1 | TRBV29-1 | TGCAGCACGGGGACAGGGTACAATCAGCCCCAGCATTTT | CSTGTGYNQPQHF
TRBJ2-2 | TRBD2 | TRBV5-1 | TGCGCCAGCAGCCTTGGACTGGGTAGCGGGAGACCGGGCAGCGGCACCGGGGAGCTGTTTTTT | CASSLGLGSGRPGSGTGELFF
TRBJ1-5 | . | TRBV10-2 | TGCGCCAGCAGTGAGTCGACTGAGTTGAAGGGAGGACAGCCCCAGCATTTT | CASSESTELKGGQPQHF
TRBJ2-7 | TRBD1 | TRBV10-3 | TGTGCCATCAGTGGACAGGGTGGGGATAGGTCCTACGAGCAGTACTTC | CAISGQGGDRSYEQYF
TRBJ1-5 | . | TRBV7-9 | TGTGCCAGCAGCCTTCCCCAGGGGCCCCAGCATTTT | CASSLPQGPQHF
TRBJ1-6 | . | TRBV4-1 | TGCGCCAGCAGCCAAGATCCCTCTGGCCCTAATTCACCCCTCCACTTT | CASSQDPSGPNSPLHF